These 13 T cell receptor beta chains share one sample of origin, sequenced in a study of breast tumors, draining lymph nodes, adjacent tissues. TCRdb reprocessed the multiplex PCR reads with MiXCR, giving one entry per CDR3 protein. The sample records about 200,000 distinct CDR3 sequences, roughly 31% being singletons. The lymph nodes were axillary draining lymph nodes from breast cancer patients. The material sequenced was axillary lymph node tissue. These receptors came from a female donor with breast cancer. Some clones in this sample may be carry-over from other donors' samples.

V usage is TRBV5-1 and J usage is TRBJ2-3; D remains ambiguous. Germline V gene lookup returns CDR1 SGHRS and CDR2 YFSETQ. The CDR3 has 14 amino acids. The ends were cut back, 4 bases at V and 3 bases at J, with 12 bases in the middle. The CDR3 DNA reads as TGCGCCAGCAGCCCCGGGTGGGCGACAGATACGCAGTATTTT. The encoded protein is CASSPGWATDTQYF.

The chain joins TRBV6-5 to TRBJ2-5; TRBD1 matches 7 bases. CDR1 is MNHEY and CDR2 is SVGAGI in the germline V gene. The CDR3 spans 15 residues. J was trimmed by 5 bases and V by 5 bases; bases with no gene match: 11. The CDR3: CASSHPRQGWETQYF. The CDR3 DNA follows: TGTGCCAGCAGTCACCCCAGACAGGGCTGGGAGACCCAGTACTTC.

To note about this clonotype: A much larger clone lies a single base off, so this may be a read error. The DNA of the CDR3 is TGCAGTGCTAGAGTGGGGGGGGGCGGATCCCAAGAGACCCAGTACTTC. Translation gives CSARVGGGGSQETQYF. This chain links TRBV20-1 with TRBJ2-5, with a possible D match to TRBD2 (7 bases). Trimming pared 1 base from V and 1 base from J, leaving 16 bases between. The CDR3 has 16 residues. Germline CDR1 and CDR2: DFQATT and SNEGSKA (reference sequence).

Note on this clonotype: A read error may produce the germline difference seen at one junction end. The chain uses TRBV5-6 and TRBJ1-4; 7 bases are a match to TRBD1. CDR1 is SGHDT and CDR2 is YYEEEE in the germline V gene. This CDR3 contains 15 residues. CDR3 DNA: TGTGCCAGCAGCCCTACAGGGGCCCTTAATGAAAGACTGTTTTTT. It encodes CASSPTGALNERLFF.

There are many counts of this clonotype. This sequence joins TRBV5-6 and TRBJ1-2; D perhaps matches TRBD1 (5 bases). Germline V gene lookup returns CDR1 SGHDT and CDR2 YYEEEE. This CDR3 is 14 amino acids long. V was cut by 4 bases and J by 0 bases, with 10 bases left in between. This CDR3 reads CASSPGTTNYGYTF. The CDR3 DNA sequence: TGTGCCAGCAGCCCCGGGACGACTAACTATGGCTACACCTTC. Combining the CDR3 with reference TRBV5-6 and TRBJ1-2 gives the whole variable domain DAGVTQSPTHLIKTRGQQVTLRCSPKSGHDTVSWYQQALGQGPQFIFQYYEEEERQRGNFPDRFSGHQFPNYSSELNVNALLLGDSALYLCASSPGTTNYGYTFGSGTRLTVV.

This clonotype was seen a few times. The rearrangement joins TRBV18 to TRBJ2-1; no definite D call. With 5 bases removed from V and 7 bases from J, the gap between germline ends came to 12 bases. This CDR3 region has 13 residues. CDR1 and CDR2 (germline): KGHSH, LQKENI. The CDR3 sequence: CASSTERANEQFF. The CDR3 DNA follows: TGTGCCAGCTCAACAGAGCGAGCGAATGAGCAGTTCTTC. Together with reference TRBV18 and TRBJ2-1, the CDR3 gives the full variable domain: NAGVMQNPRHLVRRRGQEARLRCSPMKGHSHVYWYRQLPEEGLKFMVYLQKENIIDESGMPKERFSAEFPKEGPSILRIQQVVRGDSAAYFCASSTERANEQFFGPGTRLTVL.

The sample holds one count of this clonotype. The chain joins TRBV25-1 to TRBJ2-1; 9 nucleotides align to TRBD2. The CDR3 is 18 residues long. Per germline, CDR1 MGHDK and CDR2 SYGVNS. Losses at the gene ends were 4 bases for V and 1 base for J; bases not matched to a gene: 11. The CDR3 DNA reads TGTGCCAGCAGTGCTAGAGTTGGTAGCGGGAGTTCCTACAATGAGCAGTTCTTC. Protein product: CASSARVGSGSSYNEQFF. The full variable domain, in which reference TRBV25-1 and TRBJ2-1 provide the parts outside the CDR3, is EADIYQTPRYLVIGTGKKITLECSQTMGHDKMYWYQQDPGMELHLIHYSYGVNSTEKGDLSSESTVSRIRTEHFPLTLESARPSHTSQYLCASSARVGSGSSYNEQFFGPGTRLTVL.

The V and J genes are TRBV27 and TRBJ1-5; the match to TRBD1 covers 7 bases. V trimming: 1 base; J trimming: 5 bases; junction bases outside the gene matches: 8. Germline V gives CDR1 MNHEY, CDR2 SMNVEV (reference sequence). There are 16 residues in the CDR3. The DNA for the CDR3 is TGTGCCAGCAGTTTATGCCTCTTTACAGGGGATCAGCCCCAGCATTTT. This gives the protein CASSLCLFTGDQPQHF.

This clonotype was seen repeatedly, ten times or more. V usage is TRBV20-1 and J usage is TRBJ2-4; D is perhaps TRBD1 or TRBD2 (6 bases each). The CDR3 spans 12 residues. The V gene's germline CDR1 is DFQATT and CDR2 SNEGSKA (reference sequence). V lost 8 bases and J 5 bases, leaving 13 bases between the germline ends. CDR3 region: CSRLGGQNIQYF. DNA of the CDR3: TGCAGTCGGCTCGGGGGCCAAAACATTCAGTACTTC.

To note about this clonotype: Just one base apart from a much larger clone, this may be a read error. The V gene is TRBV20-1, the J gene TRBJ2-1; TRBD2 agrees at 11 bases. The germline gives CDR1 DFQATT, CDR2 SNEGSKA (reference sequence). The CDR3 is 17 residues long. The CDR3 loop reads CSARDLAGGFSYNKQFF. CDR3 DNA: TGCAGTGCTAGAGATTTAGCGGGGGGGTTCTCCTACAATAAGCAGTTCTTC.

This clonotype occurred many times. The rearrangement joins TRBV19 to TRBJ1-6, with TRBD1 as a possible D gene (6 bases). V was trimmed by 5 bases and J by 8 bases, leaving 13 bases between them. In germline, CDR1 is LNHDA, CDR2 SQIVND (reference sequence). The CDR3 spans 14 residues. CDR3 sequence: CASSEGDWYSPLHF. The DNA of the CDR3 is TGTGCCAGTAGTGAGGGGGATTGGTATTCACCCCTCCACTTT. The entire variable domain, with the rest obtained from reference TRBV19 and TRBJ1-6, is as follows: DGGITQSPKYLFRKEGQNVTLSCEQNLNHDAMYWYRQDPGQGLRLIYYSQIVNDFQKGDIAEGYSVSREKKESFPLTVTSAQKNPTAFYLCASSEGDWYSPLHFGNGTRLTVT.

Ten or more counts support this clonotype. The genes are TRBV12-3 or TRBV12-4 and TRBJ2-3, with D perhaps matching TRBD1 (6 bases). Between the trimmed V and J ends, which lost 6 bases and 3 bases, there was a span of 16 bases. The CDR3 is 15 residues long. DNA for the CDR3: TGTGCCAGCAGACTGCAGGGGACCGGAACAGATACGCAGTATTTT. It is translated as CASRLQGTGTDTQYF.

This clonotype was recorded once. This chain joins TRBV2 and TRBJ2-1; D perhaps matches TRBD2 (6 bases). The CDR3 extends over 12 amino acids. The germline CDR1 and CDR2 sequences are SNHLY and FYNNEI. The V and J ends lost 7 bases and 8 bases respectively, with 12 bases between them. The CDR3, as DNA: TGTGCCAGCAACTTAGGGGAGGATGAGCAGTTCTTC. Translated: CASNLGEDEQFF. The entire variable domain, with the rest obtained from reference TRBV2 and TRBJ2-1, is as follows: EPEVTQTPSHQVTQMGQEVILRCVPISNHLYFYWYRQILGQKVEFLVSFYNNEISEKSEIFDDQFSVERPDGSNFTLKIRSTKLEDSAMYFCASNLGEDEQFFGPGTRLTVL.